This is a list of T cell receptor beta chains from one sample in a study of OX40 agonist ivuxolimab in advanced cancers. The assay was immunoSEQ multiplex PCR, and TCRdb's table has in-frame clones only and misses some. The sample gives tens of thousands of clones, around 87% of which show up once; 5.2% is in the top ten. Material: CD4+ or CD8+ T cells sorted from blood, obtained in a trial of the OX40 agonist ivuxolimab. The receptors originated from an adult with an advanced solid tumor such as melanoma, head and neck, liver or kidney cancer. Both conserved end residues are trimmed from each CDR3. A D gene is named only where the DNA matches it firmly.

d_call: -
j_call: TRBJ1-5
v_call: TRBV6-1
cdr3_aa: ASSEGRGFGQPQH

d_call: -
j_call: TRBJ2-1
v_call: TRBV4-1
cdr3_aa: ASSQGWEQF

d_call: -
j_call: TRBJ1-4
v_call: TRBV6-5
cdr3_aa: ASSRFGVNEKLF

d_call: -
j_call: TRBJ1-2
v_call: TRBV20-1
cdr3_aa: SATNYGYT

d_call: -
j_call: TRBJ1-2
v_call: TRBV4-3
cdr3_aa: ASSQEQGGYGYT

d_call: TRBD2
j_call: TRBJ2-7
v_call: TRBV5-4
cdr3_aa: ASSSAIAGANHEQY

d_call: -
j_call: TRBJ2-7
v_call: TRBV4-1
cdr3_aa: ASSQDLPLPNEQY

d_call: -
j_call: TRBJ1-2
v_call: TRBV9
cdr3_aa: ASSTRTQGANYGYT

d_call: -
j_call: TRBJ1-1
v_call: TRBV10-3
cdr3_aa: ASKGRPTEAF

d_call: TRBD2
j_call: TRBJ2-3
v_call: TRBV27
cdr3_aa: ASRPTWGLAGDTQY

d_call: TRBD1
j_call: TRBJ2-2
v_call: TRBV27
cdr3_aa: ASVRDRLTGELF

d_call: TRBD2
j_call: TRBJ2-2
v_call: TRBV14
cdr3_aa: ASSGLAGASGELF

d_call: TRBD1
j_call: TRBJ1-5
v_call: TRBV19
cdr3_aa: ASTPGQVIHQPQH

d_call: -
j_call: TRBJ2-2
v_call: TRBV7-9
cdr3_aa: ASSLAAPTGELF

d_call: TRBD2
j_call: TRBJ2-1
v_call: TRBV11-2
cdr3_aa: ASSLDAGLAVYNEQF

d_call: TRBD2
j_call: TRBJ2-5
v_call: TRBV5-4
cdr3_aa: ASSGITRGGAETQY

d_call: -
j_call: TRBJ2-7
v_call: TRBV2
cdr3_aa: ASMWFYEQY

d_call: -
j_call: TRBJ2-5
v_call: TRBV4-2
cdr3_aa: ASSPASVGSETQY

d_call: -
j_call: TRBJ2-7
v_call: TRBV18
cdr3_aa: ASSPQGYYYEQY

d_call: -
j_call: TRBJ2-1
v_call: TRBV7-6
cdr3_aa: ASSLWTAGDNEQF

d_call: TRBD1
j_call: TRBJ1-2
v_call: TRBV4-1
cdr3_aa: ASSQIVDRGRANYGYT

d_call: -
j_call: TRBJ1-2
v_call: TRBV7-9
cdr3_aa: ASDGSRSGYT

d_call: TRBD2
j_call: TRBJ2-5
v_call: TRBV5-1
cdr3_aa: ASSLGSTGTSIQETQY

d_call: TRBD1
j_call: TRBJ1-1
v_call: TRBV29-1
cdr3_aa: RAGGEDTEAF

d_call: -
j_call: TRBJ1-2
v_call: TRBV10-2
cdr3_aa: ASSAGTIYGYT

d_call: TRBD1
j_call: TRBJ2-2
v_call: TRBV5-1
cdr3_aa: ASSLDRVATGELF

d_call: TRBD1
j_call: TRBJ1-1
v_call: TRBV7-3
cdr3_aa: ASRWDRNTEAF

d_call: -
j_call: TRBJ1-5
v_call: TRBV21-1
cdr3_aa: ASSKVSRWQPQH

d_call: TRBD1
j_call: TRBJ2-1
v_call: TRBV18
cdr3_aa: ASSHRQGHTNEQF

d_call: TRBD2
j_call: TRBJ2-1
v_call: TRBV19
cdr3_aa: ASSPRTSGRVPPF

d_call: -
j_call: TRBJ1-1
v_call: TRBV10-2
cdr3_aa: ASTGGSTNTEAF

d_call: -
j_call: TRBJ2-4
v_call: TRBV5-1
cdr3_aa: ASSLEMGTAKNIQY